This TCR beta chain was found in a study of T cells in women clearing cervical HPV infection. The wider study: HLA type stays a possible confounder, typing being limited.

The CDR3 is 17 residues long. The germline V gene has CDR1 SGHVS and CDR2 FNYEAQ. Deletions cut 4 bases from V and 2 bases from J, with 17 bases between. Libraries were prepared by immunoSEQ multiplex PCR; TCRdb keeps only in-frame clonotypes and omits some of them. This specimen shows about 36,000 clones; the ten leading clones hold roughly 3.5%. A note on this clone: The sequenced fragment ends 3 residues before the CDR3 boundary, so the rest is inferred from the germline J gene.

Source material: blood buffy coat. The receptor's source is a woman aged 18 to 75 with a cervical HPV16 infection that either progressed to CIN3+ or cleared (not recorded which). The chain joins TRBV7-6 to TRBJ2-2, with D possibly TRBD1 on 6 matching bases. The CDR3 here is CASSYNLDSKNTGELFF. The sequenced part of the CDR3 DNA is TGTGCCAGCAGCTATAACCTGGACAGCAAAAACACCGGGGAG.